Given below is one TCR beta chain in context. The record originates from a study of blood T cell repertoires in COVID-19. The protocol was immunoSEQ multiplex PCR, while the TCRdb copy is restricted to in-frame clones and leaves out a portion. The sample records approximately 230,000 clones, approximately 90% being singletons. V was trimmed by 8 bases and J by 5 bases, leaving 15 bases between them. The CDR3 runs 13 residues. Germline values: CDR1 MRHNA, CDR2 SNTAGT. This chain links TRBV6-4 with TRBJ1-1; the D is unclear. Sequences were obtained from PBMCs or T cells enriched from blood (not recorded which). The receptor comes from a middle-aged man who had recovered from COVID-19. The CDR3 region has the DNA TGTGCCAGCTCGGACGGGTGGGAGACTGAAGCTTTCTTT. It translates to CASSDGWETEAFF.